This T cell receptor beta chain was sequenced during a study of OX40 agonist ivuxolimab in advanced cancers. Study overall: A male proportion of just over 80% was recorded, with mean age approximately 57 years and range roughly 23 to 85.

Study-level results: More expanded clones were found, on average, in CD8+ than in CD4+ T cells.

The CDR3 contains 12 residues. Germline V gene lookup returns CDR1 SQVTM and CDR2 ANQGSEA. Between the trimmed V and J ends, which lost 3 bases and 0 bases, there was a span of 4 bases. Generated by immunoSEQ multiplex PCR, the TCRdb table keeps only in-frame clones and is missing some. The sample consists of 70,000 or so clones, more than 80% of them appearing once. With regard to this clone: What it binds is not known.

The input for sequencing was CD4+ or CD8+ T cells sorted from blood, taken in a trial of the OX40 agonist ivuxolimab. V is TRBV29-1 and J is TRBJ2-3; D unclear. The TCR sequence derives from an adult with an advanced solid tumor such as melanoma, head and neck, liver or kidney cancer. CDR3 nucleotide sequence: TGCAGCGTTGAGGGGAGCACAGATACGCAGTATTTT. It is translated as CSVEGSTDTQYF.